A single sample is the source of the 3 T cell receptor beta chains below, sequenced in a study of OX40 agonist ivuxolimab in advanced cancers. Sequencing used immunoSEQ multiplex PCR; TCRdb keeps in-frame clones, though not all of them. The sample shows tens of thousands of clones, around 84% of them seen only once. Sample: CD4+ or CD8+ T cells sorted from blood, taken in a trial of the OX40 agonist ivuxolimab. The origin of the receptors is an adult with an advanced solid tumor such as melanoma, head and neck, liver or kidney cancer.

At least ten counts were recorded for this clone. The chain is built from TRBV18 and TRBJ1-1; D not resolved. Trimming left V 1 base short and J 2 bases short, with 5 bases between. The V gene's germline CDR1 is KGHSH and CDR2 LQKENI. The CDR3 extends over 13 amino acids. Written as DNA, the CDR3 is TGTGCCAGCTCACCACGGATAAACACTGAAGCTTTCTTT. This codes for CASSPRINTEAFF.

The chain links TRBV5-1 to TRBJ1-2, with D uncertain. The germline gives CDR1 SGHRS, CDR2 YFSETQ. V dropped 0 bases and J dropped 2 bases, with 8 bases sitting between them. The CDR3 is 14 residues long. The CDR3 spells CASSLASTNYGYTF. For the CDR3, the DNA is TGCGCCAGCAGCTTGGCCTCAACCAACTATGGCTACACCTTC.

This sequence joins TRBV10-3 and TRBJ1-3; D remains unclear. The CDR3 sequence is 14 residues long. Per the germline V gene, CDR1 is ENHRY and CDR2 is SYGVKD. V gave up 5 bases and J gave up 2 bases, with 10 bases separating them. CDR3 protein: CAISPRLAGNTIYF. The DNA for the CDR3 is TGTGCCATCAGTCCCCGCTTGGCTGGAAACACCATATATTTT.